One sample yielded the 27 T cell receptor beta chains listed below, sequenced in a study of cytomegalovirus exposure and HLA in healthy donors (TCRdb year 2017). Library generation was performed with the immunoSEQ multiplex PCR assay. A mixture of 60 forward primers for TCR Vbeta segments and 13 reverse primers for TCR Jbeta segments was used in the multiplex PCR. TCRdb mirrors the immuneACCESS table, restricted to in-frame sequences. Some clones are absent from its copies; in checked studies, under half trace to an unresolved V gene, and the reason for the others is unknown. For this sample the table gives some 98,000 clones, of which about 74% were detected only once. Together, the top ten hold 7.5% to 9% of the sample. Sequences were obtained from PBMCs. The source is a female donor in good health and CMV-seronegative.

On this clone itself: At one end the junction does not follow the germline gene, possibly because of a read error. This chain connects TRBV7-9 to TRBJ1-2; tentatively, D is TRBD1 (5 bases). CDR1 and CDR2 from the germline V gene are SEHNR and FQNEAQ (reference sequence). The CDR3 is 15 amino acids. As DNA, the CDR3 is TGTTCCAGCAGCCGGGGGGGATCGGACGCTTATGGCTACACCTTC. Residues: CSSSRGGSDAYGYTF. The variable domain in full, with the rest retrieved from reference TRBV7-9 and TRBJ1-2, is DTGVSQNPRHKITKRGQNVTFRCDPISEHNRLYWYRQTLGQGPEFLTYFQNEAQLEKSRLLSDRFSAERPKGSFSTLEIQRTEQGDSAMYLCSSSRGGSDAYGYTFGSGTRLTVV.

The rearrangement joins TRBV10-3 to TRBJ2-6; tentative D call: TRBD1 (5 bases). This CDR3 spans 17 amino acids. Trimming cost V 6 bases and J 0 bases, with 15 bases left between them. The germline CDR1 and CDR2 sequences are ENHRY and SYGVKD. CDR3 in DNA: TGTGCCATCAGCGCAACGACGGACAACTCTGGGGCCAACGTCCTGACTTTC. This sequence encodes CAISATTDNSGANVLTF.

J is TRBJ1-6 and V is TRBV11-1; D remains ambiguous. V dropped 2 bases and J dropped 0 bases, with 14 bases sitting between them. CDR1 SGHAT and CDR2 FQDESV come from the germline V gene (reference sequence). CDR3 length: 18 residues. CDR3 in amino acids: CASSLRRRGSSYNSPLHF. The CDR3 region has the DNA TGTGCCAGCAGCTTACGCCGACGCGGGAGCTCCTATAATTCACCCCTCCACTTT.

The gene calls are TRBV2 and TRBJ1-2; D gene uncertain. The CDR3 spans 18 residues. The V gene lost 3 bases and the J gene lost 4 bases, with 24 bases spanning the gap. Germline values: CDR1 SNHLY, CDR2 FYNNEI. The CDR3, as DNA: TGTGCCAGCAGTGATTCCAGTTTAAGTCACAGCTATGCCTATGGCTACACCTTC. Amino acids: CASSDSSLSHSYAYGYTF.

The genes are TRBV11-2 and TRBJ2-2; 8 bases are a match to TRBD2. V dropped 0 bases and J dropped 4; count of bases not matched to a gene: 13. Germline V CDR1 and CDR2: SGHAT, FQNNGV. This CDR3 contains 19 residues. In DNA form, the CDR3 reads TGTGCCAGCAGCTTAGAGGGGTTGGGGGGACTAGGGAGCACCGGGGAGCTGTTTTTT. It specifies CASSLEGLGGLGSTGELFF.

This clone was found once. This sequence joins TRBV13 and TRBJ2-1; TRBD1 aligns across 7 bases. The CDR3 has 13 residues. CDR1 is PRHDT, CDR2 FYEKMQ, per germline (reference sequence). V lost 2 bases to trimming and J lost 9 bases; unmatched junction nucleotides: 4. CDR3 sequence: CASSLRGGGEQFF. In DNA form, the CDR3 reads TGTGCCAGCAGCTTAAGAGGGGGCGGTGAGCAGTTCTTC. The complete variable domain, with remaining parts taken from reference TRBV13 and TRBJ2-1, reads AAGVIQSPRHLIKEKRETATLKCYPIPRHDTVYWYQQGPGQDPQFLISFYEKMQSDKGSIPDRFSAQQFSDYHSELNMSSLELGDSALYFCASSLRGGGEQFFGPGTRLTVL.

The CDR3 loop reads CASSRQGDTEAFF. The DNA for the CDR3 is TGTGCCAGTAGTAGACAGGGGGACACTGAAGCTTTCTTT. V gene TRBV19 combines with J gene TRBJ1-1, with 9 bases aligning to TRBD1. Per the germline V gene, CDR1 is LNHDA and CDR2 is SQIVND (reference sequence). The CDR3 covers 13 residues. J lost 3 bases, V lost 4 bases, and 0 bases had no gene match.

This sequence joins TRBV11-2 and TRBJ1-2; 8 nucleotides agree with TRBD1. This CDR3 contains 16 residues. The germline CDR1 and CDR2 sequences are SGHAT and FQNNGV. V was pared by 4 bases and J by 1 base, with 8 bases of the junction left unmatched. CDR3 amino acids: CASSSKDRVVNYGYTF. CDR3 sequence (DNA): TGTGCCAGCAGCTCGAAGGACAGGGTGGTTAACTATGGCTACACCTTC.

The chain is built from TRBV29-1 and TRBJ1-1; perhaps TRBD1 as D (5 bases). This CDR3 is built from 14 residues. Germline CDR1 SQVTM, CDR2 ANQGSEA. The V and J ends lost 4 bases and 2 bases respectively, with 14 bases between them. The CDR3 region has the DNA TGCAGCGTTGTACTACAGGCCCTTAACACTGAAGCTTTCTTT. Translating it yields CSVVLQALNTEAFF.

CDR3 sequence reads: CASSRAGPQETQYF. The CDR3 region has the DNA TGTGCCAGCAGCCGAGCGGGACCACAAGAGACCCAGTACTTC. The chain joins TRBV5-6 to TRBJ2-5; 7 positions match TRBD2. Germline V gene data show CDR1 as SGHDT and CDR2 as YYEEEE. This CDR3 is built from 14 residues. V lost 4 bases to trimming and J lost 2 bases; unmatched junction nucleotides: 5.

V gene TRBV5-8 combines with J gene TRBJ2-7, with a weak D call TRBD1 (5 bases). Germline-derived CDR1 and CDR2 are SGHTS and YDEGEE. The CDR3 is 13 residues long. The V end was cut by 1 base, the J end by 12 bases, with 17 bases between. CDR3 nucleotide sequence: TGTGCCAGCAGCTTGATGTCAGGGCTTAATCGGTACTTC. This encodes CASSLMSGLNRYF.

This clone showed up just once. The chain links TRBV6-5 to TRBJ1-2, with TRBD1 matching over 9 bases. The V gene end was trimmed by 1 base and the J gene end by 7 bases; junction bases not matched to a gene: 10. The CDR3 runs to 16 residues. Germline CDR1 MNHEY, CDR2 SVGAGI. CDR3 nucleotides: TGTGCCAGCAGTTACTGGGGGGGACAGGGAAAGGGTGGCTACACCTTC. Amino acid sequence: CASSYWGGQGKGGYTF.

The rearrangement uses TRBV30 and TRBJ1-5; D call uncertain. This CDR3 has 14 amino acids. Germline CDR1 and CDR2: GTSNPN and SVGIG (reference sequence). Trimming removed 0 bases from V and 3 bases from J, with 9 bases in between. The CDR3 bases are TGTGCCTGGAGTGTAGGTCTAGCCAATCAGCCCCAGCATTTT. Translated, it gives CAWSVGLANQPQHF.

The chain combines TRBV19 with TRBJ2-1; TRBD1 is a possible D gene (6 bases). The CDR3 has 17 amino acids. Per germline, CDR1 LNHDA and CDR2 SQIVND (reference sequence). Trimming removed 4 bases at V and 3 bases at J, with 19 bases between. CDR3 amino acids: CASSTTGSRTVYNEQFF. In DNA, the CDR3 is TGTGCCAGTAGTACAACCGGGTCTAGGACAGTCTACAATGAGCAGTTCTTC. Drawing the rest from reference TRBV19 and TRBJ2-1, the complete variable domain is DGGITQSPKYLFRKEGQNVTLSCEQNLNHDAMYWYRQDPGQGLRLIYYSQIVNDFQKGDIAEGYSVSREKKESFPLTVTSAQKNPTAFYLCASSTTGSRTVYNEQFFGPGTRLTVL.

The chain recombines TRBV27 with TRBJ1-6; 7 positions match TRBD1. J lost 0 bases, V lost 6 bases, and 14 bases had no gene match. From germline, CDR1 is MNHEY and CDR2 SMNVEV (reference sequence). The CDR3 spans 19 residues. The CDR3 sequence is CASRLRPGQLASYNSPLHF. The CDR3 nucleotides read TGTGCCAGCAGACTACGACCGGGACAGCTAGCCTCCTATAATTCACCCCTCCACTTT.

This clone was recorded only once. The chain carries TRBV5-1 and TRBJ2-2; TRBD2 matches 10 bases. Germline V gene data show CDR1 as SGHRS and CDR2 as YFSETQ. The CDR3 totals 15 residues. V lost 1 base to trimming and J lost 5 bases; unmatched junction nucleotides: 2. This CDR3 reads CASSLTSGVTGELFF. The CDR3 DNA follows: TGCGCCAGCAGCTTGACTAGCGGGGTTACCGGGGAGCTGTTTTTT.

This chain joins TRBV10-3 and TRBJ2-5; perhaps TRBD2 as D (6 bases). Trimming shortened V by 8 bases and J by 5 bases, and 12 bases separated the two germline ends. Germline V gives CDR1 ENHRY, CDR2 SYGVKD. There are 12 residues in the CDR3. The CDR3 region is CAIGRFRETQYF. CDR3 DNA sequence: TGTGCCATCGGGAGGTTCAGGGAGACCCAGTACTTC.

CDR3 residues: CASTGGVSNQPQHF. The CDR3 nucleotides are TGTGCCAGTACGGGAGGGGTGAGCAATCAGCCCCAGCATTTT. The rearrangement joins TRBV19 to TRBJ1-5, with TRBD1 as a possible D gene (5 bases). The germline V gene encodes CDR1 LNHDA and CDR2 SQIVND (reference sequence). V lost 7 bases, J lost 1 base, and 11 bases lay in between. The CDR3 covers 14 residues.

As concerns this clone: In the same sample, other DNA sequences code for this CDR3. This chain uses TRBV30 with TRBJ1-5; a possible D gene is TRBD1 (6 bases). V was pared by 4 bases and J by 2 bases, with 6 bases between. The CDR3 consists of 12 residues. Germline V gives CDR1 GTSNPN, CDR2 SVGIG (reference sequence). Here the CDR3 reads CAWNRGNQPQHF. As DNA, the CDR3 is TGTGCCTGGAACAGGGGCAATCAGCCCCAGCATTTT.

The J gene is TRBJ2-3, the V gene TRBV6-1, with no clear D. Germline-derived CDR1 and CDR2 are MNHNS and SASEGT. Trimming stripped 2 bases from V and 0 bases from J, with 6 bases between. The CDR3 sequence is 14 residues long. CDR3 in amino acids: CASSEPGSTDTQYF. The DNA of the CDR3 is TGTGCCAGCAGTGAACCCGGGAGCACAGATACGCAGTATTTT.

In nucleotides, the CDR3 is TGTGCCAGTGGGAGGGGGGAAGTTGGTAATTCACCCCTCCACTTT. Protein sequence: CASGRGEVGNSPLHF. The J gene is TRBJ1-6, the V gene TRBV19; D is possibly TRBD1 (6 bases). V lost 8 bases and J 6 bases, leaving 17 bases between the germline ends. Germline V gene sequence: CDR1 LNHDA, CDR2 SQIVND (reference sequence). CDR3 length: 15 residues.

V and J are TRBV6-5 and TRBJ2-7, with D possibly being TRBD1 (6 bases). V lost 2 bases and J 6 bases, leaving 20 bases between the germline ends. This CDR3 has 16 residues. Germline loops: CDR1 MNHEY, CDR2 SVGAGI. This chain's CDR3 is CASSYGIWDTEGEQYF. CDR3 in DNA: TGTGCCAGCAGTTACGGAATTTGGGACACCGAGGGCGAGCAGTACTTC.

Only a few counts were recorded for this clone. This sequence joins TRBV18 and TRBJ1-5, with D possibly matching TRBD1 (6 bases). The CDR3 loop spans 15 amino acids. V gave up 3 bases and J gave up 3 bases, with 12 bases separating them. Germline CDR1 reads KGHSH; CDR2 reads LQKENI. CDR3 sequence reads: CASSPSRGNNQPQHF. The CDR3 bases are TGTGCCAGCTCACCCTCCAGGGGAAACAATCAGCCCCAGCATTTT.

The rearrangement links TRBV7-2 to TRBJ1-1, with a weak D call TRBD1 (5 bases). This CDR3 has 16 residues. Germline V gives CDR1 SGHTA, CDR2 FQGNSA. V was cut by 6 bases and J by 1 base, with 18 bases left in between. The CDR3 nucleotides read TGTGCCAGCAGGTACACCCCAGGGTTCCCGAACACTGAAGCTTTCTTT. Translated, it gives CASRYTPGFPNTEAFF.

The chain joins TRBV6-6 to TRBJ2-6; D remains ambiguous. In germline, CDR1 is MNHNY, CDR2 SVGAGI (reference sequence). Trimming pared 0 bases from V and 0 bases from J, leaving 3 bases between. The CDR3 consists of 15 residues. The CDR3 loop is CASSYSSSGANVLTF. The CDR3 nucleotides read TGTGCCAGCAGTTACTCTAGCTCTGGGGCCAACGTCCTGACTTTC.

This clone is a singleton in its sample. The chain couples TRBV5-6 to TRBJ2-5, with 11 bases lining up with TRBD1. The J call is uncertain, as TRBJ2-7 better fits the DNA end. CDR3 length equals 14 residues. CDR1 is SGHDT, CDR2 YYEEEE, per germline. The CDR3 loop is CASSYGTGGREQYF. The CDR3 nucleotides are TGTGCCAGCAGCTACGGGACAGGGGGTCGCGAGCAGTACTTC.

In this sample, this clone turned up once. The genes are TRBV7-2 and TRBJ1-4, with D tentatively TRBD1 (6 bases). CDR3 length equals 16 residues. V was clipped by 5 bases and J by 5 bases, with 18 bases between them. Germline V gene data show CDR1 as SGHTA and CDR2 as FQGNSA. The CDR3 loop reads CASSRRRGAGNEKLFF. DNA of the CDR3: TGTGCCAGCAGCCGGAGACGGGGGGCAGGGAATGAAAAACTGTTTTTT. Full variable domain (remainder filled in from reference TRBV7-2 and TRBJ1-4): GAGVSQSPSNKVTEKGKDVELRCDPISGHTALYWYRQSLGQGLEFLIYFQGNSAPDKSGLPSDRFSAERTGGSVSTLTIQRTQQEDSAVYLCASSRRRGAGNEKLFFGSGTQLSVL.